A single sample is the source of the 29 T cell receptor beta chains below, sequenced in a study of type 1 and type 2 diabetes patients. PCR was run on genomic DNA. Amplification of the beta chain CDR3 used 30 forward and 13 reverse multiplex primers. Each CDR3 protein gets one entry after TCRdb re-called the multiplex PCR reads with MiXCR. The sample gives around 300,000 distinct CDR3 sequences, roughly 48% of which show up once; about 13% is in the top ten. The specimen was peripheral blood mononuclear cells (PBMCs). The receptors come from a man aged 18 to 30 with type 2 diabetes.

This clonotype was seen repeatedly, ten times or more. This chain connects TRBV5-1 to TRBJ2-7; 7 bases map to TRBD1. V shed 0 bases, J shed 2 bases, and the junction held 5 bases outside the gene matches. CDR1 SGHRS and CDR2 YFSETQ come from the germline V gene. There are 15 residues in the CDR3. The CDR3 loop reads CASSLGQGVTYEQYF. The CDR3 DNA reads TGCGCCAGCAGCTTGGGACAGGGAGTTACCTACGAGCAGTACTTC.

This clonotype was detected only a few times. The chain carries TRBV2 and TRBJ2-1; D call uncertain. The CDR3 has 13 residues. Germline CDR1 and CDR2: SNHLY and FYNNEI. With 6 bases removed from V and 6 bases from J, the gap between germline ends came to 12 bases. The CDR3, as DNA: TGTGCCAGCAGGGCAGACACGATCAATGAGCAGTTCTTC. Translation gives CASRADTINEQFF.

The sample holds many counts of this clonotype. V is TRBV15 and J is TRBJ2-5; D is undetermined. V lost 0 bases and J lost 0, with 8 bases in between. Germline-derived CDR1 and CDR2 are LNHNV and YYDKDF (reference sequence). The CDR3 length is 15 residues. DNA for the CDR3: TGTGCCACCAGCAGAGATTTGGGAAACCAAGAGACCCAGTACTTC. Protein sequence: CATSRDLGNQETQYF.

The V call is TRBV28, the J call TRBJ2-7, with unresolved D. Germline CDR1 is MDHEN and CDR2 is SYDVKM. V was trimmed by 1 base and J by 3 bases, leaving 19 bases between them. The CDR3 has 17 amino acids. CDR3 nucleotides: TGTGCCAGCAGTTTATTGGTTAGGGCCTCAAAGAGCTACGAGCAGTACTTC. Residues: CASSLLVRASKSYEQYF.

This clonotype was seen a few times. The V gene is TRBV7-6, the J gene TRBJ2-3, with D unresolved. The CDR3 is made up of 12 amino acids. The V gene's germline CDR1 is SGHVS and CDR2 FNYEAQ. Between the trimmed V and J ends, which lost 5 bases and 5 bases, there was a span of 8 bases. CDR3 nucleotide sequence: TGTGCCAGCAGCCCGGCCGGAGATACGCAGTATTTT. Translated: CASSPAGDTQYF.

The chain links TRBV28 to TRBJ1-2, with D maybe TRBD1 (6 bases). The CDR3 runs 15 residues. V lost 5 bases, J lost 2 bases, and 15 bases lay in between. Germline CDR1 is MDHEN and CDR2 is SYDVKM. The CDR3 reads CASSPTYRENYGYTF. CDR3 nucleotide sequence: TGTGCCAGCAGTCCCACCTACAGGGAGAACTATGGCTACACCTTC.

The rearrangement uses TRBV28 and TRBJ1-2; D is unclear. The germline gives CDR1 MDHEN, CDR2 SYDVKM. The CDR3 length is 13 residues. Trimming removed 10 bases at V and 6 bases at J, with 18 bases between. The CDR3 nucleotides are TGTGCCACCCCCCAGGAGTTCAATGATGGCTACACCTTC. Translating it yields CATPQEFNDGYTF.

The chain has TRBV5-1 and TRBJ1-1, with 8 bases aligning to TRBD1. Germline values: CDR1 SGHRS, CDR2 YFSETQ. The ends lost 0 bases at V and 7 bases at J; junction bases unmatched: 8. The CDR3 spans 15 residues. The CDR3 DNA is TGCGCCAGCAGCTTGGTAACAGGGGGTAAGGTTGAAGCTTTCTTT. Its protein is CASSLVTGGKVEAFF.

DNA of the CDR3: TGTGCCAGCAGCTCCCGGACAGGTGTAGGGTACGAGCAGTACTTC. Translation gives CASSSRTGVGYEQYF. The rearrangement joins TRBV7-2 to TRBJ2-7; 7 nucleotides agree with TRBD1. From germline, CDR1 is SGHTA and CDR2 FQGNSA. V shed 4 bases and J 4 bases; nucleotides not matched to a gene: 10. The CDR3 runs 15 residues.

This clonotype was observed a handful of times. This chain links TRBV10-1 with TRBJ2-2; possibly TRBD1 for D (5 bases). V shed 8 bases and J shed 6 bases, with 16 bases lying between them. This CDR3 is built from 14 residues. Germline values: CDR1 WNHNN, CDR2 SYGVQD (reference sequence). The CDR3 loop reads CASGPQGSPGELFF. CDR3 bases: TGCGCCAGCGGGCCCCAGGGTTCGCCCGGGGAGCTGTTTTTT.

Concerning this clonotype: Sequence at one end of the junction differs from germline and may be a read error. The V gene is TRBV28, the J gene TRBJ1-6; D is perhaps TRBD1 (5 bases). Germline V gives CDR1 MDHEN, CDR2 SYDVKM. The CDR3 length is 14 residues. The CDR3, as DNA: TGTGCCAGCAGTGTTACAGGCCTAAATTCACCCCTCCATTTT. Its protein is CASSVTGLNSPLHF.

This sequence joins TRBV7-3 and TRBJ2-3, with D unresolved. The CDR3 covers 15 residues. Trimming shortened V by 4 bases and J by 0 bases, and 11 bases separated the two germline ends. Per the germline V gene, CDR1 is SGHTA and CDR2 is FQGTGA. The CDR3 coding sequence is TGTGCCAGCAGCTCGTACGGCTCTAGCACAGATACGCAGTATTTT. Its protein is CASSSYGSSTDTQYF.

The table lists this clonotype with many counts. This rearrangement joins TRBV15 to TRBJ1-1, with D possibly matching TRBD1 (6 bases). Germline CDR1 is LNHNV and CDR2 is YYDKDF (reference sequence). V was shortened by 5 bases and J by 11 bases, with 21 bases between the two germline ends. The CDR3 has 14 amino acids. Here the CDR3 reads CATSRQFAGGLAFF. The CDR3 coding sequence is TGTGCCACCAGCCGACAGTTTGCGGGGGGCTTGGCTTTCTTT.

The chain joins TRBV6-9 to TRBJ2-7; tentative D call: TRBD2 (7 bases). This CDR3 is 16 amino acids long. Looked up from germline, CDR1 is MNHGY and CDR2 is SVAAGI. Trimming removed 7 bases from V and 0 bases from J, with 19 bases in between. The CDR3 loop is CASIRPGGAYSYEQYF. The CDR3 bases are TGTGCCAGCATTAGGCCTGGGGGGGCCTACTCCTACGAGCAGTACTTC.

This rearrangement joins TRBV25-1 to TRBJ2-7; D possibly uses TRBD1 or TRBD2 (5 bases each). With 6 bases removed from V and 4 bases from J, the gap between germline ends came to 19 bases. This CDR3 region has 15 residues. The germline V gene has CDR1 MGHDK and CDR2 SYGVNS. Written as DNA, the CDR3 is TGTGCCAGCAGGGAGAGGGGCCAGGCCGGGTACGAGCAGTACTTC. Its translation: CASRERGQAGYEQYF.

The V and J genes are TRBV6-1 and TRBJ1-1; 7 bases fit TRBD1. In germline, CDR1 is MNHNS, CDR2 SASEGT. V trimming: 8 bases; J trimming: 5 bases; junction bases outside the gene matches: 8. The CDR3 has 13 amino acids. The CDR3 spells CASRQGVVTEAFF. In nucleotides, the CDR3 is TGTGCCAGCCGCCAGGGGGTCGTGACTGAAGCTTTCTTT.

CDR3 protein: CASSSRDSNSPLHF. DNA of the CDR3: TGTGCCAGCAGTTCACGGGACTCTAATTCACCCCTCCACTTT. The J gene is TRBJ1-6, the V gene TRBV12-3 or TRBV12-4; D might be TRBD1 (5 bases). Trimming shortened V by 4 bases and J by 6 bases, and 10 bases separated the two germline ends. This CDR3 region has 14 residues.

V and J are TRBV2 and TRBJ2-7; 9 bases agree with TRBD1. V gave up 6 bases and J gave up 7 bases; unmatched junction bases: 13. This CDR3 has 15 residues. The germline V gene has CDR1 SNHLY and CDR2 FYNNEI. CDR3 sequence: CASSQFGTGFKEQYF. CDR3 nucleotide sequence: TGTGCCAGCAGCCAATTCGGGACAGGGTTCAAAGAGCAGTACTTC. The full variable domain, with the rest looked up from reference TRBV2 and TRBJ2-7, is EPEVTQTPSHQVTQMGQEVILRCVPISNHLYFYWYRQILGQKVEFLVSFYNNEISEKSEIFDDQFSVERPDGSNFTLKIRSTKLEDSAMYFCASSQFGTGFKEQYFGPGTRLTVT.

The genes are TRBV12-3 or TRBV12-4 and TRBJ2-1, with 7 bases fitting TRBD2. V lost 6 bases, J lost 7 bases, and 15 bases stayed unmatched. The CDR3 runs to 16 residues. The CDR3, as DNA: TGTGCCAGCAGACCCAATGGAGCGGGAAAAGGGAATGAGCAGTTCTTC. This sequence encodes CASRPNGAGKGNEQFF.

The V and J genes are TRBV6-5 and TRBJ1-2; weak D call: TRBD1 (5 bases). The germline V gene has CDR1 MNHEY and CDR2 SVGAGI. The CDR3 covers 13 residues. Trimming pared 6 bases from V and 4 bases from J, leaving 12 bases between. The CDR3 protein is CASSSDSIYGYTF. The CDR3 DNA reads as TGTGCCAGCAGCTCCGACAGTATCTATGGCTACACCTTC.

The chain uses TRBV15 and TRBJ1-4; 8 bases fit TRBD1. This CDR3 has 16 residues. Germline loops: CDR1 LNHNV, CDR2 YYDKDF (reference sequence). Trimming at V came to 6 bases and at J to 7 bases, leaving 13 bases not matched to a gene. CDR3 region: CATSHSTPGGSEKLFF. The CDR3, as DNA: TGTGCCACCAGTCACAGTACCCCAGGGGGCAGTGAAAAACTGTTTTTT.

This clonotype was seen only a few times. This rearrangement joins TRBV20-1 to TRBJ2-7, with 11 bases fitting TRBD1. Trimming removed 3 bases from V and 10 bases from J; junction bases left unmatched: 8. The CDR3 contains 13 residues. CDR1 DFQATT and CDR2 SNEGSKA come from the germline V gene (reference sequence). The CDR3 DNA reads TGCAGTGCTAGTCCGAGGGGACAGGGGGGTCAGTACTTC. Protein: CSASPRGQGGQYF.

The chain links TRBV20-1 to TRBJ2-5; D may be TRBD1 (5 bases). Trimming stripped 5 bases from V and 1 base from J, with 8 bases between. From germline, CDR1 is DFQATT and CDR2 SNEGSKA (reference sequence). The CDR3 sequence is 12 residues long. CDR3 DNA sequence: TGCAGTGCTGTGGACACCCAAGAGACCCAGTACTTC. Its protein product is CSAVDTQETQYF.

J is TRBJ2-7 and V is TRBV19; TRBD1 matches at 8 bases. The germline V gene encodes CDR1 LNHDA and CDR2 SQIVND (reference sequence). Unmatched junction bases numbered 4, after V lost 10 bases and J lost 5 bases. CDR3 size: 11 residues. The CDR3 nucleotides are TGTGCCACCAAGGACAGGGACGAGCAGTACTTC. Translation gives CATKDRDEQYF. The whole variable domain, remainder taken from reference TRBV19 and TRBJ2-7, is DGGITQSPKYLFRKEGQNVTLSCEQNLNHDAMYWYRQDPGQGLRLIYYSQIVNDFQKGDIAEGYSVSREKKESFPLTVTSAQKNPTAFYLCATKDRDEQYFGPGTRLTVT.

The rearrangement joins TRBV5-1 to TRBJ2-3, with D maybe TRBD1 (6 bases). Per germline, CDR1 SGHRS and CDR2 YFSETQ. CDR3 length: 13 amino acids. V was clipped by 0 bases and J by 14 bases, with 16 bases between them. CDR3 sequence: CASSLEGELLGYF. The CDR3 nucleotides read TGCGCCAGCAGCTTGGAGGGGGAATTGCTGGGGTATTTT.

Only a few counts were recorded for this clonotype. CDR3: CASSYGGELIHEQYF. In DNA form, the CDR3 reads TGTGCCAGCAGTTATGGAGGGGAGCTAATACACGAGCAGTACTTC. This chain links TRBV6-6 with TRBJ2-7; tentatively, D is TRBD2 (6 bases). CDR3 length: 15 amino acids. Germline loops: CDR1 MNHNY, CDR2 SVGAGI (reference sequence). Trimming removed 3 bases from V and 5 bases from J, with 17 bases in between.

The chain is built from TRBV20-1 and TRBJ2-7; TRBD1 agrees at 11 bases. J was trimmed by 4 bases and V by 1 base; bases with no gene match: 6. The CDR3 is 15 residues long. The germline CDR1 and CDR2 sequences are DFQATT and SNEGSKA (reference sequence). The CDR3 region has the DNA TGCAGTGCTAGAGCGGACAGGGGGCAGCCTTACGAGCAGTACTTC. Amino acids: CSARADRGQPYEQYF.

This clonotype appeared a few times. The chain combines TRBV15 with TRBJ2-3, with 9 bases aligning to TRBD2. There are 16 residues in the CDR3. Per germline, CDR1 LNHNV and CDR2 YYDKDF (reference sequence). J gave up 4 bases and V 1 base, and 6 bases lay outside the gene matches. The CDR3 protein is CATSRAASGISDTQYF. DNA of the CDR3: TGTGCCACCAGCAGAGCGGCTAGCGGGATATCAGATACGCAGTATTTT.

The rearrangement uses TRBV7-3 and TRBJ2-3; 7 bases are a match to TRBD2. The CDR3 is 14 amino acids. Germline V lookup: CDR1 SGHTA, CDR2 FQGTGA. V shed 6 bases and J 3 bases; nucleotides not matched to a gene: 6. CDR3 region: CASRTGGLTDTQYF. CDR3 DNA: TGTGCCAGCAGGACCGGGGGGTTGACAGATACGCAGTATTTT.